Listed below are T cell receptor beta chains from one sample, sequenced in a study of T cell changes during pregnancy in multiple sclerosis. Clones were sequenced by immunoSEQ multiplex PCR, and TCRdb holds only the in-frame ones, with some missing. The table records about 89,000 clones, approximately 94% of them present only once. Here the sequenced sample was peripheral blood, taken in the third trimester of pregnancy. Receptors were obtained from a female donor with multiple sclerosis, enrolled in a pregnancy study. Both conserved end residues are part of each CDR3. Fields, in order: CDR3 protein, CDR3 DNA, J gene, D gene, clone size, V gene. A D gene is named only where the DNA matches it firmly. Not all rows give a size; the values are once, few, many and, for expanded clones, a class.

CASSDPGQGAGSWFPDTQYF TGTGCCAGCAGTGACCCGGGACAGGGGGCTGGGTCGTGGTTCCCAGATACGCAGTATTTT TRBJ2-3 TRBD1 - TRBV6-1
CASSPRGGRSYNEQFF TGTGCCAGCAGCCCCCGGGGGGGTCGTTCCTACAATGAGCAGTTCTTC TRBJ2-1 - - TRBV21-1
CASSGTSGRADEQFF TGTGCCAGCAGCGGGACTAGCGGGAGGGCCGATGAGCAGTTCTTC TRBJ2-1 TRBD2 - TRBV6-5
CSVGSNPSGPYNEQFF TGCAGCGTTGGGAGTAACCCTAGCGGGCCCTACAATGAGCAGTTCTTC TRBJ2-1 TRBD2 - TRBV29-1
CASSPTGKKNEQFF TGTGCCAGCAGTCCAACAGGGAAGAAGAATGAGCAGTTCTTC TRBJ2-1 - few TRBV27
CASSNSFNTGELFF TGTGCCAGCAGTAATTCATTCAACACCGGGGAGCTGTTTTTT TRBJ2-2 - once TRBV27
CASSERTGKEKLFF TGCGCCAGCAGCGAGCGGACAGGGAAAGAAAAACTGTTTTTT TRBJ1-4 TRBD1 - TRBV5-1
CASGQGAGGNTIYF TGTGCCAGCGGACAGGGGGCGGGGGGAAACACCATATATTTT TRBJ1-3 TRBD1 - TRBV6-1
CASSDWAQGADAHGYTF TGTGCCAGCAGTGACTGGGCGCAAGGGGCAGACGCTCATGGCTACACCTTC TRBJ1-2 - - TRBV6-4
CASSLGQQYQPQHF TGTGCCAGCAGCTTGGGACAGCAATATCAGCCCCAGCATTTT TRBJ1-5 - few TRBV5-4
CASSFSPSGATYEQYF TGTGCCAGCAGTTTTTCCCCGAGCGGGGCGACCTACGAGCAGTACTTC TRBJ2-7 TRBD2 - TRBV6-6
CASSRDTLYEQYF TGCGCCAGCAGCAGGGACACCCTCTACGAGCAGTACTTC TRBJ2-7 - - TRBV5-1
CASSALDSFNEKLFF TGTGCCAGCAGCGCCCTGGACAGTTTTAATGAAAAACTGTTTTTT TRBJ1-4 - - TRBV7-6
CASSLGPGISAFF TGTGCCAGCAGTCTCGGTCCCGGGATATCGGCTTTCTTT TRBJ1-1 - - TRBV27
CASSWRTVDSGANVLTF TGTGCCAGCAGCTGGCGGACAGTCGACTCTGGGGCCAACGTCCTGACTTTC TRBJ2-6 - - TRBV21-1
CASSPWDKETQYF TGTGCCAGTAGTCCGTGGGACAAAGAGACCCAGTACTTC TRBJ2-5 - - TRBV19
CASSLSGAYRGIYEQYF TGTGCCAGCAGTTTATCGGGGGCCTACAGGGGAATCTACGAGCAGTACTTC TRBJ2-7 TRBD1 - TRBV27
CASSAGTSGYNEQFF TGTGCCAGCAGCGCGGGGACTAGCGGATACAATGAGCAGTTCTTC TRBJ2-1 TRBD2 - TRBV7-9
CASSTSTSGIGAEQYF TGTGCCAGCAGCACGTCGACTAGCGGGATAGGAGCCGAGCAGTACTTC TRBJ2-7 TRBD2 - TRBV27
CSAGGGGLPPYNEQFF TGCAGCGCCGGTGGAGGAGGGCTTCCCCCCTACAATGAGCAGTTCTTC TRBJ2-1 - - TRBV29-1
CAISQGIGNQPQHF TGTGCCATCAGCCAGGGAATTGGCAATCAGCCCCAGCATTTT TRBJ1-5 - - TRBV10-3
CASSFSHLSEKLFF TGTGCCAGCAGTTTCTCCCATCTGAGTGAAAAACTGTTTTTT TRBJ1-4 - - TRBV27
CASSAIQGNSYEQYF TGTGCCAGCAGTGCTATACAGGGTAACTCCTACGAGCAGTACTTC TRBJ2-7 - - TRBV6-1
CASRPSGQGSIWAFF TGTGCCAGCAGACCCTCCGGGCAGGGTTCGATCTGGGCTTTCTTT TRBJ1-1 - - TRBV27
CASSPTGTTTYEQYF TGTGCCAGTAGCCCAACCGGGACTACAACCTACGAGCAGTACTTC TRBJ2-7 TRBD2 - TRBV19
CASSGYQGISQYEQYF TGTGCCAGCAGCGGTTATCAGGGGATATCCCAATACGAGCAGTACTTC TRBJ2-7 - - TRBV5-6
CASKAGLGSYEQYF TGCGCCAGCAAAGCGGGACTCGGTTCCTACGAGCAGTACTTC TRBJ2-7 TRBD2 - TRBV4-1
CASSIWQGSDTQYF TGTGCCAGTAGTATTTGGCAGGGTTCGGATACGCAGTATTTT TRBJ2-3 - - TRBV19
CASSPLTSGAGEQFF TGTGCCAGCAGTCCCCTCACTAGCGGGGCGGGTGAGCAGTTCTTC TRBJ2-1 TRBD2 - TRBV27
CASSRQGDIQYF TGTGCCAGCAGCCGACAGGGGGACATTCAGTACTTC TRBJ2-4 TRBD1 - TRBV11-2
CASSPSHEQFF TGTGCCAGCAGCCCCTCCCATGAGCAGTTCTTC TRBJ2-1 - - TRBV28
CASSLLAGTYEQYF TGCGCCAGCAGCTTGTTGGCGGGAACCTACGAGCAGTACTTC TRBJ2-7 - - TRBV5-1
CASSGDRDYGYTF TGTGCCAGCAGTGGAGACAGGGACTATGGCTACACCTTC TRBJ1-2 TRBD1 - TRBV6-1
CASSYSIGSGTEAFF TGTGCCAGCAGTTACTCGATAGGGAGTGGAACTGAAGCTTTCTTT TRBJ1-1 - - TRBV6-5
CASSLERFSTDTQYF TGCGCCAGCAGCTTGGAACGGTTTAGCACAGATACGCAGTATTTT TRBJ2-3 - - TRBV5-1
CASSGTSGRADTQYF TGTGCCAGCAGTGGTACTAGCGGGAGGGCCGATACGCAGTATTTT TRBJ2-3 TRBD2 - TRBV6-1
CASSFAGNSRVDTQYF TGTGCCAGCAGCTTCGCAGGGAATTCGCGCGTGGATACGCAGTATTTT TRBJ2-3 - - TRBV11-2
CASSGGTGDFSGAQHF TGCGCCAGCAGCGGAGGGACAGGGGACTTTTCAGGGGCCCAGCATTTT TRBJ1-5 TRBD1 once TRBV4-1
CASSDSRGEQYF TGTGCCAGCAGTGACTCCCGGGGGGAGCAGTACTTC TRBJ2-7 - - TRBV6-4
CASSPRGGDGNTIYF TGTGCCAGCAGTCCACGGGGAGGGGACGGAAACACCATATATTTT TRBJ1-3 - - TRBV27
CASSFLGEQETQYF TGTGCCAGCAGTTTTTTGGGAGAACAAGAGACCCAGTACTTC TRBJ2-5 - - TRBV28
CASSVERGAITEAFF TGTGCCAGCAGTGTTGAGCGGGGGGCAATCACTGAAGCTTTCTTT TRBJ1-1 - - TRBV6-1
CASSIVASGYSYNEQFF TGTGCCAGTAGTATAGTGGCTAGCGGGTACTCCTACAATGAGCAGTTCTTC TRBJ2-1 TRBD2 once TRBV19
CASSDRGTSFSYEQYF TGTGCCAGCAGTGATAGAGGGACAAGCTTCTCCTACGAGCAGTACTTC TRBJ2-7 - - TRBV25-1
CAITRDSPYEQYF TGTGCCATTACCCGGGACAGTCCCTACGAGCAGTACTTC TRBJ2-7 TRBD1 - TRBV7-9
CASSSPYSREKLFF TGTGCCAGCAGCTCACCATATTCGCGAGAAAAACTGTTTTTT TRBJ1-4 - - TRBV7-9
CASGTLAVNTGELFF TGTGCCAGCGGAACGCTAGCGGTTAACACCGGGGAGCTGTTTTTT TRBJ2-2 TRBD2 - TRBV5-4
CAGSSGFEQYF TGTGCCGGATCTAGCGGTTTCGAGCAGTACTTC TRBJ2-7 TRBD2 - TRBV30
CASSLEAGAEDEQYF TGTGCCAGCAGCTTGGAGGCGGGGGCCGAGGACGAGCAGTACTTC TRBJ2-7 - - TRBV5-6
CASSWGQGAGTEAFF TGTGCCAGCAGTTGGGGACAGGGGGCCGGCACTGAAGCTTTCTTT TRBJ1-1 TRBD1 - TRBV25-1
CAWSPGDVEPQHF TGTGCCTGGAGTCCAGGGGACGTGGAGCCCCAGCATTTT TRBJ1-5 - few TRBV30
CTSSQEQGGQIPKWTGELFF TGCACCAGCAGCCAAGAGCAGGGGGGACAAATTCCCAAGTGGACCGGGGAGCTGTTTTTT TRBJ2-2 - - TRBV1